This entry is about one T cell receptor beta chain. What it recognizes is unknown. Repeated repertoire sampling spanned the course of chemoradiotherapy. This sample is part of a study of chemoradiotherapy in HPV16-positive cancers. On the study more broadly: Functional T-cell assays on a couple of HPV16-positive patients' cells defined candidate HPV-specific clones and common TCR motifs.

Repertoires were generated with immunoSEQ multiplex PCR, while TCRdb's copy carries only in-frame clones and drops some. The data show 8,100 or so clones, with around 74% seen just once and roughly 17% held by the top ten. Study-level results: HPV-responsive T-cell expansion during chemoradiotherapy was linked to improved recurrence-free survival in HPV16-positive patients. Candidate HPV-specific clones and E7-related TCR motifs grew in tumor during treatment.

Germline loops: CDR1 SGHVS, CDR2 FNYEAQ. The CDR3 is 15 residues long. V lost 5 bases and J lost 2, with 13 bases in between. The sequence was collected from a human donor with HPV-associated anogenital cancer. The sequencing used tumor tissue, collected from a patient who underwent chemoradiotherapy. The chain is built from TRBV7-6 and TRBJ1-5; a possible D gene is TRBD1 (5 bases). DNA for the CDR3: TGTGCCAGCAGCATCCGGGGGTGTTGCAATCAGCCCCAGCATTTT. Its protein is CASSIRGCCNQPQHF.